This record covers a single TCR beta chain. This record belongs to a study of control samples from healthy donors and cancer patients. Clones were read by immunoSEQ multiplex PCR, and TCRdb kept only the in-frame ones, dropping some. In the table there are around 170,000 clones, 85% to 90% of which are singletons. The sequencing input was blood. This sequence originates from a woman aged 25 to 39 in good health.

In DNA form, the CDR3 reads TGTGCCAGCACCACGTCTAGCGGGAGCCGGGGAGCTGTTTTT. Amino acid sequence: CASTTSSGSRGAVF. The gene calls are TRBV21-1 and TRBJ2-2; the table's D call, TRBD2, was not checked against the DNA. TRBV21-1 is shown as a pseudogene. The CDR3 consists of 14 residues.